The TCR beta chain described here comes from a study of shared clonotypes between healthy human individuals. About the study: Each donor's CD4 naive and CD4 memory cells filled three plates apiece, CD8 naive two, and CD8 memory one.

The CDR3 contains 13 residues. Germline V gene lookup returns CDR1 MNHEY and CDR2 SVGAGI. The V and J ends lost 2 bases and 1 base respectively, with 5 bases between them. Subsets obtained from CD4+ cells comprised CD45RA+ naive and CD45RA-negative memory cells. Generated by immunoSEQ multiplex PCR, the TCRdb table keeps only in-frame clones and is missing some. The repertoire includes 2 million to 2.5 million clones, 85% to 95% of them detected once, and 0.37% sits in the top ten. This TCR came from a man between 18 and 35 years old in good health. Some clones in this sample may be carry-over from other donors' samples. Material for sequencing was naive CD4+ T cells from PBMCs. The subset denotes: CD45RA+ positively selected. The chain uses TRBV6-5 and TRBJ1-2; D unresolved. Written as DNA, the CDR3 is TGTGCCAGCAGTTACGACCTTAACTATGGCTACACCTTC. Protein sequence: CASSYDLNYGYTF.